A single sample gave rise to the 8 T cell receptor beta chains below, sequenced in a study of blood T cells in healthy people across ages. A second PCR, run for roughly 7 to 12 cycles, used a sample-barcoded 5' primer plus a J-beta primer mix. TCRdb called the 5' RACE reads again in MiXCR, with one record for every CDR3 protein. This table has 500,000 to 600,000 distinct CDR3 sequences, about 25% appearing once. The material sequenced was blood. These receptors were taken from a woman in her 70s in good health.

This clonotype was observed a handful of times. At one end the junction does not follow the germline gene, possibly because of a read error. This sequence joins TRBV7-8 and TRBJ2-5; D possibly uses TRBD1 or TRBD2 (5 bases each). Germline assignment: CDR1 SGHVS and CDR2 FQNEAQ. The CDR3 is 11 amino acids. The CDR3 loop reads CASSLSDSRGF. In nucleotides, the CDR3 is TGTGCCAGCAGCTTATCGGACTCGAGGGGCTTC.

The chain carries TRBV28 and TRBJ2-7, with TRBD2 as a possible D gene (6 bases). Germline values: CDR1 MDHEN, CDR2 SYDVKM. V was trimmed by 7 bases and J by 7 bases, leaving 11 bases between them. The CDR3 is 11 residues long. The CDR3 here is CASISGREQYF. The DNA for the CDR3 is TGTGCCAGCATCTCAGGGAGGGAGCAGTACTTC.

In its sample, this clonotype was seen a few times. This chain uses TRBV3-1 with TRBJ2-1, with D perhaps given as TRBD1 or TRBD2 (5 bases each). Germline V lookup: CDR1 LGHDT, CDR2 YNNKEL (reference sequence). This CDR3 region has 16 residues. The V end lost 0 bases, the J end lost 7 bases, and 16 bases lay between the germline ends. Here the CDR3 reads CASSQEGDGAVNEQFF. Here the CDR3 DNA reads TGTGCCAGCAGCCAAGAAGGGGACGGAGCCGTGAATGAGCAGTTCTTC.

V usage is TRBV2 and J usage is TRBJ1-2; 7 bases are a match to TRBD1. The CDR3 totals 13 residues. Trimming removed 3 bases from V and 8 bases from J; junction bases left unmatched: 6. The germline gives CDR1 SNHLY, CDR2 FYNNEI. The CDR3, as DNA: TGTGCCAGCAGTGAGACAGGGCCGAGGGGCTACACCTTC. Protein: CASSETGPRGYTF.

This chain joins TRBV13 and TRBJ2-5; D is ambiguous. The J call may be incorrect, as the DNA end agrees better with TRBJ2-7. This CDR3 has 12 amino acids. CDR1 is PRHDT, CDR2 FYEKMQ, per germline (reference sequence). CDR3 in DNA: TGTGCCAGCAGCCCCTACGACTACGAGCAGTACTTC. It encodes CASSPYDYEQYF.

The V gene is TRBV6-6, the J gene TRBJ2-7, with D possibly TRBD1 on 6 matching bases. Germline CDR1 and CDR2: MNHNY and SVGAGI (reference sequence). This CDR3 spans 14 amino acids. Trimming shortened V by 7 bases and J by 5 bases, and 18 bases separated the two germline ends. CDR3 bases: TGTGCCAGCAACGATGCAGGGGTATTGAACGAGCAGTACTTC. This encodes CASNDAGVLNEQYF.

V is TRBV3-1 and J is TRBJ2-5, with TRBD2 matching over 7 bases. In germline, CDR1 is LGHDT, CDR2 YNNKEL (reference sequence). The CDR3 extends over 16 amino acids. V was pared by 2 bases and J by 5 bases, with 11 bases of the junction left unmatched. CDR3 in DNA: TGTGCCAGCAGCCAAAGCGGGGAAGGCAGGGCGGAGACCCAGTACTTC. Encoded protein: CASSQSGEGRAETQYF.

The V gene is TRBV5-5, the J gene TRBJ1-3; D unclear. Germline CDR1 is SGHKS and CDR2 is YYEKEE (reference sequence). Deletions cut 4 bases from V and 0 bases from J, with 14 bases between. This CDR3 spans 16 amino acids. Here the CDR3 reads CASSHWPASSGNTIYF. The CDR3 DNA reads as TGTGCCAGCAGCCACTGGCCCGCCAGCTCTGGAAACACCATATATTTT.